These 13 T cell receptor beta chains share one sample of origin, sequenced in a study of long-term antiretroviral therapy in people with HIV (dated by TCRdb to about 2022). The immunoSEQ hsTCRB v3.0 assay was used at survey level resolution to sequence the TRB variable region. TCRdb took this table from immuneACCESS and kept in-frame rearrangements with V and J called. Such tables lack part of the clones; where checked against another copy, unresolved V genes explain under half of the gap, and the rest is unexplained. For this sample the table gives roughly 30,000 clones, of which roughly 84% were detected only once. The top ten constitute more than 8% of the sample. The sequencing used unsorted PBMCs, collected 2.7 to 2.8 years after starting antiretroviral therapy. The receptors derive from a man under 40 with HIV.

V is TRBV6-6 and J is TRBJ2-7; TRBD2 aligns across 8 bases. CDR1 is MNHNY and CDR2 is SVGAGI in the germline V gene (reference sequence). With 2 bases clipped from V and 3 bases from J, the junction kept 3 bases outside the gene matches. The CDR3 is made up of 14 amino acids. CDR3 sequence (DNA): TGTGCCAGCAGTTACGTTAGCGGGGACTACGAGCAGTACTTC. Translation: CASSYVSGDYEQYF.

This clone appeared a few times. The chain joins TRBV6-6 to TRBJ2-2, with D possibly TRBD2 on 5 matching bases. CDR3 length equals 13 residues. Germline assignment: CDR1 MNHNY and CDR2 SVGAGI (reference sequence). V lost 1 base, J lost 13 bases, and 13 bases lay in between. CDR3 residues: CASSYLTAAGLFF. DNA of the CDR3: TGTGCCAGCAGTTACTTAACAGCCGCGGGGCTGTTTTTT.

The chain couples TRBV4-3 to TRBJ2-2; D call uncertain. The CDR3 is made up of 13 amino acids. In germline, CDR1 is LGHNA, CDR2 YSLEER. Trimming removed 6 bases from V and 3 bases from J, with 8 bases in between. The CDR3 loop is CASRRKDTGELFF. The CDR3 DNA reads TGCGCCAGCAGGCGGAAGGACACCGGGGAGCTGTTTTTT.

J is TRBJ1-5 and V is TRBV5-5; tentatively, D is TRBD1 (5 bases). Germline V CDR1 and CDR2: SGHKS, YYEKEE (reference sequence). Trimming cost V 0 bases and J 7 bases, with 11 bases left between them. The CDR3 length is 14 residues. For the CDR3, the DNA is TGTGCCAGCAGCTTGGTCGGAGGGGAACAGCCCCAGCATTTT. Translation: CASSLVGGEQPQHF.

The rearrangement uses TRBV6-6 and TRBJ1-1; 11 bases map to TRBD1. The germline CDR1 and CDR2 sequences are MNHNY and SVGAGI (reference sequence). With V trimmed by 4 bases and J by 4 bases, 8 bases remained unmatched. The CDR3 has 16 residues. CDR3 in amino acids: CASSSLGQGESTEAFF. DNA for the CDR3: TGTGCCAGCAGTTCCCTGGGACAGGGGGAAAGCACTGAAGCTTTCTTT.

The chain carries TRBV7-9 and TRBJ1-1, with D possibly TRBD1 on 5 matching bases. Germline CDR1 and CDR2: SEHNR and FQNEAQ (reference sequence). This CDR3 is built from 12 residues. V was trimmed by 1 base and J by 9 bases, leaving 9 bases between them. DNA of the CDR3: TGTGCCAGCAGCTTAGGGGGGAGGAAAGCTTTCTTT. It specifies CASSLGGRKAFF.

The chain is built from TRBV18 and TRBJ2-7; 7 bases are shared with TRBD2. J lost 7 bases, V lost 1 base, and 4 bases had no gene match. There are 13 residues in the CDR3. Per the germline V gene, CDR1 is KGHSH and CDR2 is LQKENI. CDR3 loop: CASSPQGRVEQYF. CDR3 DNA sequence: TGTGCCAGCTCACCACAGGGGAGGGTTGAGCAGTACTTC.

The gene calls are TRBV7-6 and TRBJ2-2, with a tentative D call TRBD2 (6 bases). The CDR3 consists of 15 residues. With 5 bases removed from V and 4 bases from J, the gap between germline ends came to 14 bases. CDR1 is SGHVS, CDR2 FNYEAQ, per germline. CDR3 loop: CASSRASSATGELFF. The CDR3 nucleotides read TGTGCCAGCAGCCGGGCGTCTAGCGCCACCGGGGAGCTGTTTTTT.

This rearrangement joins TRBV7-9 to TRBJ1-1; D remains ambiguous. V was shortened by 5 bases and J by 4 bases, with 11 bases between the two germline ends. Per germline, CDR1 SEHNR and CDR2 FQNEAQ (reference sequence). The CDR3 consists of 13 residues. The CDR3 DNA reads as TGTGCCAGCAGCCCGCTGGGGATCACTGAAGCTTTCTTT. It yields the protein CASSPLGITEAFF.

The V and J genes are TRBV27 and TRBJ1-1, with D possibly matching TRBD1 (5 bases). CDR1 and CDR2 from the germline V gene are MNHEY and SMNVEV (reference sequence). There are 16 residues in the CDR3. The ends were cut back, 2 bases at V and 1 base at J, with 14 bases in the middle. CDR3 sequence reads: CASSLLGVGENTEAFF. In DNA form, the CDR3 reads TGTGCCAGCAGTTTACTAGGGGTGGGGGAGAACACTGAAGCTTTCTTT.

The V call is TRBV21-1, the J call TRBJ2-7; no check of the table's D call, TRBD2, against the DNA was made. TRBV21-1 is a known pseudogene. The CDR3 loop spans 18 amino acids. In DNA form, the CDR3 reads TGTGCCAGCAGCAAACCCGCATGGGACTGTTGTAAGGCCTACGAGCAGTACTTC. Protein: CASSKPAWDCCKAYEQYF.

The CDR3 loop reads CASSDLGLGVSGELFF. The CDR3 DNA follows: TGTGCCAGCAGCGATTTGGGACTCGGGGTTTCCGGGGAGCTGTTTTTT. The chain joins TRBV2 to TRBJ2-2, with a weak D call TRBD2 (6 bases). The germline gives CDR1 SNHLY, CDR2 FYNNEI. The length of the CDR3 is 16 residues. Trimming pared 6 bases from V and 6 bases from J, leaving 20 bases between.

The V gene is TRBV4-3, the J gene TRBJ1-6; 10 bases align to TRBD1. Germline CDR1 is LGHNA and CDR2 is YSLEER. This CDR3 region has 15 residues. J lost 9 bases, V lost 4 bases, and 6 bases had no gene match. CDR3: CASSLGQGVISPLHF. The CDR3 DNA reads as TGCGCCAGCAGCCTAGGACAGGGGGTTATTTCACCCCTCCACTTT.